The 11 T cell receptor beta chains presented below share a single source sample, sequenced in a study of Graves' ophthalmopathy and Graves' hyperthyroidism. Transcripts of RNA were the source for amplifying TCR beta CDR3 regions. HTBI primers served in a first-round RT-PCR, which a second-round multiplex PCR followed. Via MiXCR, TCRdb re-called the multiplex PCR reads, giving one row per CDR3 protein. The sample lists approximately 500,000 distinct CDR3 sequences, roughly 14% occurring once. Sequenced input: blood. The receptors stem from a woman aged 25 to 45 with Graves' ophthalmopathy.

This clonotype was recorded at least ten times. The chain couples TRBV7-2 to TRBJ2-7; no firm D call. This CDR3 comprises 15 residues. Germline CDR1 is SGHTA and CDR2 is FQGNSA. V was trimmed by 2 bases and J by 1 base, leaving 12 bases between them. The CDR3, as DNA: TGTGCCAGCAGCTTATCAGCTACGGTGTCCTACGAGCAGTACTTC. This sequence encodes CASSLSATVSYEQYF.

This clonotype was seen repeatedly, ten times or more. The V gene is TRBV4-1, the J gene TRBJ2-4; the match to TRBD2 covers 7 bases. With V trimmed by 1 base and J by 6 bases, 12 bases remained unmatched. From germline, CDR1 is MGHRA and CDR2 YSYEKL. CDR3 length: 17 residues. CDR3 DNA sequence: TGCGCCAGCAGCCAAGTTCCCCTAGCGGAGTTATCAAACATTCAGTACTTC. Protein: CASSQVPLAELSNIQYF.

This clonotype has at least ten counts. The gene calls are TRBV28 and TRBJ2-6; D possibly corresponds to TRBD1 (5 bases). The CDR3 runs to 15 residues. Looked up from germline, CDR1 is MDHEN and CDR2 is SYDVKM. V gave up 4 bases and J gave up 0 bases, with 7 bases separating them. This CDR3 is CASSWTNSGANVLTF. Written as DNA, the CDR3 is TGTGCCAGCAGTTGGACAAACTCTGGGGCCAACGTCCTGACTTTC.

This clonotype has ten or more counts. A much larger clone lies a single base off, so this may be a read error. V and J are TRBV6-2 or TRBV6-3 and TRBJ2-7; the D gene is possibly TRBD1 (6 bases). The CDR3 consists of 13 residues. Trimming pared 6 bases from V and 2 bases from J, leaving 11 bases between. Germline lookup yields CDR1 MNHEY and CDR2 SVGEGT. The CDR3 bases are TGTGCCAGCAGCCAGGGGTGGACCTACGAGCAGTACGTC. Protein sequence: CASSQGWTYEQYV.

This clonotype has ten or more counts. The J gene is TRBJ2-5, the V gene TRBV10-3, with 9 bases that match TRBD2. V shed 6 bases and J 5 bases; nucleotides not matched to a gene: 10. The CDR3 contains 15 residues. Looked up from germline, CDR1 is ENHRY and CDR2 is SYGVKD. CDR3 bases: TGTGCCATCAGAAAGGCTAGCGGGACCCGGGAGACCCAGTACTTC. Protein sequence: CAIRKASGTRETQYF.

This clonotype has at least ten counts. This rearrangement joins TRBV2 to TRBJ1-2, with D perhaps matching TRBD1 (6 bases). The germline V gene has CDR1 SNHLY and CDR2 FYNNEI. This CDR3 has 15 residues. With 3 bases removed from V and 0 bases from J, the gap between germline ends came to 11 bases. The CDR3 region is CASSDEQGANYGYTF. CDR3 DNA sequence: TGTGCCAGCAGTGACGAACAGGGAGCTAACTATGGCTACACCTTC. Full variable domain (outside the CDR3, taken from reference TRBV2 and TRBJ1-2): EPEVTQTPSHQVTQMGQEVILRCVPISNHLYFYWYRQILGQKVEFLVSFYNNEISEKSEIFDDQFSVERPDGSNFTLKIRSTKLEDSAMYFCASSDEQGANYGYTFGSGTRLTVV.

This clonotype came up many times. This chain connects TRBV28 to TRBJ1-3; D is possibly TRBD1 (5 bases). This CDR3 is 16 amino acids long. Germline values: CDR1 MDHEN, CDR2 SYDVKM. Deletions cut 2 bases from V and 1 base from J, with 12 bases between. Here the CDR3 reads CASSLPGRTSGNTIYF. DNA for the CDR3: TGTGCCAGCAGTTTACCGGGCAGGACATCTGGAAACACCATATATTTT.

This clonotype occurred many times. V usage is TRBV28 and J usage is TRBJ1-3, with 7 bases identical to TRBD1. Per the germline V gene, CDR1 is MDHEN and CDR2 is SYDVKM. V lost 6 bases, J lost 3 bases, and 8 bases stayed unmatched. This CDR3 is 15 amino acids long. CDR3 protein: CASSPEGAGGNTIYF. The CDR3 DNA is TGTGCCAGCAGCCCCGAGGGGGCAGGTGGAAACACCATATATTTT.

This clonotype showed up many times. CDR3 sequence reads: CASSPLLGSSYEQYF. The CDR3 bases are TGTGCCAGCAGTCCCCTTTTGGGCAGCTCCTACGAGCAGTACTTC. The rearrangement links TRBV28 to TRBJ2-7, with D unresolved. Deletions cut 5 bases from V and 0 bases from J, with 14 bases between. The germline gives CDR1 MDHEN, CDR2 SYDVKM. This CDR3 has 15 residues. Full variable domain (outside the CDR3, taken from reference TRBV28 and TRBJ2-7): DVKVTQSSRYLVKRTGEKVFLECVQDMDHENMFWYRQDPGLGLRLIYFSYDVKMKEKGDIPEGYSVSREKKERFSLILESASTNQTSMYLCASSPLLGSSYEQYFGPGTRLTVT.

This clonotype was detected ten times or more. J is TRBJ2-5 and V is TRBV2; 7 bases fit TRBD2. CDR3 length: 12 residues. CDR1 is SNHLY and CDR2 is FYNNEI in the germline V gene. Trimming removed 7 bases from V and 5 bases from J; junction bases left unmatched: 4. The CDR3 sequence is CASNTGGETQYF. CDR3 bases: TGTGCCAGCAACACGGGAGGTGAGACCCAGTACTTC. Together with reference TRBV2 and TRBJ2-5, the CDR3 gives the full variable domain: EPEVTQTPSHQVTQMGQEVILRCVPISNHLYFYWYRQILGQKVEFLVSFYNNEISEKSEIFDDQFSVERPDGSNFTLKIRSTKLEDSAMYFCASNTGGETQYFGPGTRLLVL.

This clonotype was counted ten times or more. The chain combines TRBV5-1 with TRBJ2-6; D unclear. Germline CDR1 is SGHRS and CDR2 is YFSETQ. The CDR3 loop spans 15 amino acids. V dropped 0 bases and J dropped 0 bases, with 4 bases sitting between them. The CDR3 nucleotides are TGCGCCAGCAGCTTGGCCATCTCTGGGGCCAACGTCCTGACTTTC. Translation gives CASSLAISGANVLTF.